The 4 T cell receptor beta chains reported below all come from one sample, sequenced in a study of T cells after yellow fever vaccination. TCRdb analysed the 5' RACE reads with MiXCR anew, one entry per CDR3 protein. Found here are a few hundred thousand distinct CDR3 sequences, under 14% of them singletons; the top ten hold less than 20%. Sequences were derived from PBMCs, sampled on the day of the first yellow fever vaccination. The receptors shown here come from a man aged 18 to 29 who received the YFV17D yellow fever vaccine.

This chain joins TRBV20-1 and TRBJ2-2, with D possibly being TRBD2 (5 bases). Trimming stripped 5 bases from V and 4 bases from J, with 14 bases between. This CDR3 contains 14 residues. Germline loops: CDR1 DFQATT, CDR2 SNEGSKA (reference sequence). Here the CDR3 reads CSAYTRSGTGELFF. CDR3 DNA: TGCAGTGCTTATACTAGATCCGGCACCGGGGAGCTGTTTTTT.

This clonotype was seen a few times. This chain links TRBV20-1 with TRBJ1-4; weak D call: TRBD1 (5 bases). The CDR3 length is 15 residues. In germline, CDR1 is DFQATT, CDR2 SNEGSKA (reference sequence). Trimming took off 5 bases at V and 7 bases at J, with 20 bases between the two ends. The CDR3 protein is CSAGTDAKAAEKLFF. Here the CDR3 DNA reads TGCAGTGCTGGGACTGACGCCAAGGCTGCTGAAAAACTGTTTTTT.

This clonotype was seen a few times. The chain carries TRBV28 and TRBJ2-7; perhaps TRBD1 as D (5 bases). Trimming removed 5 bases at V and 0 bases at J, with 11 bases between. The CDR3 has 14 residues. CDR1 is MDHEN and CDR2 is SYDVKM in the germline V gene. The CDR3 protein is CASSIRQSSYEQYF. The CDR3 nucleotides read TGTGCCAGCAGTATCAGACAGAGCTCCTACGAGCAGTACTTC.

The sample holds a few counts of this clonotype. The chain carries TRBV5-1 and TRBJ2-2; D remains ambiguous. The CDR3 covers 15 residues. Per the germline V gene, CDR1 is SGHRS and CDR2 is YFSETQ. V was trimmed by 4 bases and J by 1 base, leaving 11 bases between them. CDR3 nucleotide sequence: TGCGCCAGCAGCCAGGTCACACAGAACACCGGGGAGCTGTTTTTT. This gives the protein CASSQVTQNTGELFF.